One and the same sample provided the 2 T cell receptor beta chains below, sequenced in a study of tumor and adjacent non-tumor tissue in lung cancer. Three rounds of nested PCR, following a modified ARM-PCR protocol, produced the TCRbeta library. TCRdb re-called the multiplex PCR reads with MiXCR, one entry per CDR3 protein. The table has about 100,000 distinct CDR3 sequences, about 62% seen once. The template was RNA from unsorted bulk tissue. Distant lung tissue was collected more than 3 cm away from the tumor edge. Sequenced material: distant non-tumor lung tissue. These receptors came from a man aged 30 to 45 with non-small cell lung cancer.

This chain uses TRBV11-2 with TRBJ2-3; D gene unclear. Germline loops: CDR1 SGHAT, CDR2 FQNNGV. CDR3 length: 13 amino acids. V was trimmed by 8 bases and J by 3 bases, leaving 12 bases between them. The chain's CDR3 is CASGTTFTDTQYF. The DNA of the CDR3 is TGTGCCAGCGGCACGACCTTTACAGATACGCAGTATTTT.

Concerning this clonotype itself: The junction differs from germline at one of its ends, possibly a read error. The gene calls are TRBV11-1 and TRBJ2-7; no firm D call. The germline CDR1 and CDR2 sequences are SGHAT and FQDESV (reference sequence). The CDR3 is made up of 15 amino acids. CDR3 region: CPSNSAADPSYEQYF. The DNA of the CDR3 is TGTCCCAGCAACTCCGCGGCAGATCCCTCCTACGAGCAGTACTTC.